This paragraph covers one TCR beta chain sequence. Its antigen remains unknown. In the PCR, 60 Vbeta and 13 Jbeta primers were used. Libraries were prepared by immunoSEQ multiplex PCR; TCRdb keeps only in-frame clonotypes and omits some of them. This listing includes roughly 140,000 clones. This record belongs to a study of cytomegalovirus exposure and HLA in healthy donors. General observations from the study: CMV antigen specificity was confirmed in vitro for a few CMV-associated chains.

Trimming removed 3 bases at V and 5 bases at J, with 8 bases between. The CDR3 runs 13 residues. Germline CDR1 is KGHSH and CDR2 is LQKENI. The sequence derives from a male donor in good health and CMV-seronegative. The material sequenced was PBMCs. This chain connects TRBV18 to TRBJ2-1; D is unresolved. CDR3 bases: TGTGCCAGCTCACCCGACTCTAACAATGAGCAGTTCTTC. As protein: CASSPDSNNEQFF.